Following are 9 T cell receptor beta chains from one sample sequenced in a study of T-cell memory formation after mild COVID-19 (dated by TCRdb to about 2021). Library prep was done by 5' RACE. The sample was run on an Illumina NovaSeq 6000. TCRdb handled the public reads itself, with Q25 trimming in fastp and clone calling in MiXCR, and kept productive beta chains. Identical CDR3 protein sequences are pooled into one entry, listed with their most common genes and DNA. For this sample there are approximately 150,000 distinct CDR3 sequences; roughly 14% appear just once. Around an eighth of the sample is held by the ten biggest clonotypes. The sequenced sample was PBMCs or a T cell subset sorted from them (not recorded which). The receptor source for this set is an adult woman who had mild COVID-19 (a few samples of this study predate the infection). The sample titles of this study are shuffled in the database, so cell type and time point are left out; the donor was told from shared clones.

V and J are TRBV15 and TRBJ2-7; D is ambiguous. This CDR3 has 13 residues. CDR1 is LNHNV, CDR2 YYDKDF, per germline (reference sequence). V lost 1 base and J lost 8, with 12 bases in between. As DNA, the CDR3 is TGTGCCACCAGCAGAGGGGAAAACGAGAAGCAGTACTTC. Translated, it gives CATSRGENEKQYF. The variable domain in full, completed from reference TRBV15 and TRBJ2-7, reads DAMVIQNPRYQVTQFGKPVTLSCSQTLNHNVMYWYQQKSSQAPKLLFHYYDKDFNNEADTPDNFQSRRPNTSFCFLDIRSPGLGDTAMYLCATSRGENEKQYFGPGTRLTVT.

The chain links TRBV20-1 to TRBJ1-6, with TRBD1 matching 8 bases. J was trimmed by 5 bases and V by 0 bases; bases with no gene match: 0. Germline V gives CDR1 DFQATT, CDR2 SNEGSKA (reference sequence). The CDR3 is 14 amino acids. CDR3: CSAREQGDNSPLHF. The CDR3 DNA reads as TGCAGTGCTAGAGAACAGGGGGATAATTCACCCCTCCACTTT.

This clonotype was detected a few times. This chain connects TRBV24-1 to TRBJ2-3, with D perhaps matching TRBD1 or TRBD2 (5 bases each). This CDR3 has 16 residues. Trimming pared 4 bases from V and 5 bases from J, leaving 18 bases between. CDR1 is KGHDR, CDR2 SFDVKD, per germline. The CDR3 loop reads CATSEMGTDFVDTQYF. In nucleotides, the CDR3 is TGTGCCACCAGTGAAATGGGGACGGATTTCGTAGATACGCAGTATTTT.

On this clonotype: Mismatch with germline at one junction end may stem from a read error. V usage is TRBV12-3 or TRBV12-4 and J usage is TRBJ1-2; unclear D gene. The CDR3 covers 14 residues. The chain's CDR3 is CASSYKARAFGYTF. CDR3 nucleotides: TGTGCCAGTAGTTATAAGGCCAGAGCGTTTGGCTACACCTTC.

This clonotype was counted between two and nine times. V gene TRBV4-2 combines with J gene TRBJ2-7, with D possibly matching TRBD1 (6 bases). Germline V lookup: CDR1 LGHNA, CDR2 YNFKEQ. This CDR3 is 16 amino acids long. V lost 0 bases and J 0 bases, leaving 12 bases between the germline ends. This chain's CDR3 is CASSQDSGASSYEQYF. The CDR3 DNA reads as TGTGCCAGCAGCCAAGATTCAGGGGCCAGCTCCTACGAGCAGTACTTC.

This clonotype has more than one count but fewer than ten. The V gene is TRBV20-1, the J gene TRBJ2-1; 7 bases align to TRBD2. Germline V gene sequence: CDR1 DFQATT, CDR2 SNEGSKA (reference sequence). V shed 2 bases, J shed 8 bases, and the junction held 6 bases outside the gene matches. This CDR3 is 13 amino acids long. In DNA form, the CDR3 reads TGCAGTGCTAGAACTAGCGCGACTTATGAGCAGTTCTTC. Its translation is CSARTSATYEQFF.

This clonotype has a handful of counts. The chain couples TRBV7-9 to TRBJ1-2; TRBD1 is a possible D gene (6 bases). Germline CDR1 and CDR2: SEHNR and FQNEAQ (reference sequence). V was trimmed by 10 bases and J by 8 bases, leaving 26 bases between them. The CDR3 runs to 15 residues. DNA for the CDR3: TGTGCCATCCAACCCCCAGACAGGTCTACGATGGGCTACACCTTC. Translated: CAIQPPDRSTMGYTF. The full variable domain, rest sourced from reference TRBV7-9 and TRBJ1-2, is DTGVSQNPRHKITKRGQNVTFRCDPISEHNRLYWYRQTLGQGPEFLTYFQNEAQLEKSRLLSDRFSAERPKGSFSTLEIQRTEQGDSAMYLCAIQPPDRSTMGYTFGSGTRLTVV.

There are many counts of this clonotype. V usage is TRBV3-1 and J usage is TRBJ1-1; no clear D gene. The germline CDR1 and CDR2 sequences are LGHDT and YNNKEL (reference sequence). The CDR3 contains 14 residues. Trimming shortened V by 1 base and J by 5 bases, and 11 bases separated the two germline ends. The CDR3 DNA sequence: TGTGCCAGCAGCCAAGGGGGTTTCGGAACTGAAGCTTTCTTT. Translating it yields CASSQGGFGTEAFF.

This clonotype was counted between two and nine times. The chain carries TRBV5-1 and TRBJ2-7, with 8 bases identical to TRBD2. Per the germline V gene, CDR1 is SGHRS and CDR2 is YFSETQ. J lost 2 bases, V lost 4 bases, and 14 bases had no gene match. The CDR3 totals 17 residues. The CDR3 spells CASSAGGGSGLPYEQYF. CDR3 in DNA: TGCGCCAGCAGCGCGGGGGGAGGTTCGGGGCTCCCCTACGAGCAGTACTTC. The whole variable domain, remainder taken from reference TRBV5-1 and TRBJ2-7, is KAGVTQTPRYLIKTRGQQVTLSCSPISGHRSVSWYQQTPGQGLQFLFEYFSETQRNKGNFPGRFSGRQFSNSRSEMNVSTLELGDSALYLCASSAGGGSGLPYEQYFGPGTRLTVT.